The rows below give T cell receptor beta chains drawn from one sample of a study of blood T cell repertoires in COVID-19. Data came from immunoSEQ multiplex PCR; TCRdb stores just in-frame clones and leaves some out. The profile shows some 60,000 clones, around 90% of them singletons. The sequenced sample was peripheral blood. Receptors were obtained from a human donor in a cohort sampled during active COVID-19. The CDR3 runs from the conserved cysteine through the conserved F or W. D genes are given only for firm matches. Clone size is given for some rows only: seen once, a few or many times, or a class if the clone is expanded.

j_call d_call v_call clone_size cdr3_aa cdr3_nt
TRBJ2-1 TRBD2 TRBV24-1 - CATSDSSGRSYNEQFF TGTGCCACCAGTGATTCAAGCGGGAGATCCTACAATGAGCAGTTCTTC
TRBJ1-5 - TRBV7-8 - CASSLEGRGVRQPQHF TGTGCCAGCAGCTTAGAGGGCAGGGGTGTACGTCAGCCCCAGCATTTT
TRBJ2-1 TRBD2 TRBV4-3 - CASSQDPDLAGGHNEQFF TGCGCCAGCAGCCAGGATCCCGATCTAGCGGGAGGGCACAATGAGCAGTTCTTC
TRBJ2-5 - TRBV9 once CASSPHETGSGTQYF TGTGCCAGCAGCCCCCACGAAACAGGGTCGGGGACCCAGTACTTC
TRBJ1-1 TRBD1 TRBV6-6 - CASSPQGAGTEAFF TGTGCCAGCAGTCCACAGGGGGCGGGAACTGAAGCTTTCTTT
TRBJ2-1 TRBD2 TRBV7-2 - CASSPRGLAGSSYNEQFF TGTGCCAGCAGCCCAAGGGGTTTAGCGGGGAGCTCCTACAATGAGCAGTTCTTC
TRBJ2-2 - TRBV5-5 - CASSLGTGVNTGELFF TGTGCCAGCAGCCTCGGGACGGGGGTTAACACCGGGGAGCTGTTTTTT
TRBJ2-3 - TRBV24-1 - CARGQFTDTQYF TGTGCCAGGGGGCAGTTCACAGATACGCAGTATTTT
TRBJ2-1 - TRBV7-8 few CASSLRTGYNEQFF TGTGCCAGCAGCCTAAGGACGGGGTACAATGAGCAGTTCTTC
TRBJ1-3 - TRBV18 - CASSPGQPGTGNTIYF TGTGCCAGCTCACCGGGGCAGCCCGGAACTGGAAACACCATATATTTT
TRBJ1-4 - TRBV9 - CASSVEGRVREKLFF TGTGCCAGCAGCGTAGAAGGCAGGGTACGTGAAAAACTGTTTTTT
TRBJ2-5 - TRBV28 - CASSLLEKRNQETQYF TGTGCCAGCAGTTTATTGGAAAAGCGGAACCAAGAGACCCAGTACTTC
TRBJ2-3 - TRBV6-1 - CASSDRGWGSTDTQYF TGTGCCAGCAGTGACAGGGGATGGGGAAGCACAGATACGCAGTATTTT
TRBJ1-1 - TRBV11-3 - CASSLVSGVGTEAFF TGTGCCAGCAGCTTAGTGTCAGGGGTGGGGACTGAAGCTTTCTTT
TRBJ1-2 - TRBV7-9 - CASSSAGGPNYGYTF TGTGCCAGCAGCTCCGCCGGGGGGCCGAACTATGGCTACACCTTC
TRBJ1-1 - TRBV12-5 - CASGQGFTEAFF TGTGCTAGTGGGCAGGGGTTCACTGAAGCTTTCTTT
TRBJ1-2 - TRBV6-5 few CASSYDSLSPDGYTF TGTGCCAGCAGTTACGACTCCCTTTCTCCGGATGGCTACACCTTC
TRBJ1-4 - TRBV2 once CASSEASGLINEKLFF TGTGCCAGCAGTGAAGCGTCAGGGCTAATTAATGAAAAACTGTTTTTT
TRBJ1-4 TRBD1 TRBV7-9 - CASSTGTGRFVEKLFF TGTGCCAGCAGCACCGGGACAGGGCGGTTTGTTGAAAAACTGTTTTTT
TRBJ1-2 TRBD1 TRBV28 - CASSLFGQGDYGYTF TGTGCCAGCAGTTTATTTGGACAGGGGGACTATGGCTACACCTTC
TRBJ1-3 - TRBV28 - CASSLVGLGNTIYF TGTGCCAGCAGTTTAGTGGGGCTAGGAAACACCATATATTTT
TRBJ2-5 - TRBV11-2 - CASSLLRSRETQYF TGTGCCAGCAGCTTATTAAGAAGCCGAGAGACCCAGTACTTC
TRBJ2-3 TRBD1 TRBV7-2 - CASSLDGRRGQGTQYF TGTGCCAGCAGCTTAGATGGTCGTAGGGGGCAAGGTACGCAGTATTTT
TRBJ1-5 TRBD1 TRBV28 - CASSLFPAGTGYRLVQPQHF TGTGCCAGCAGTTTATTTCCGGCCGGGACAGGGTATAGGTTGGTTCAGCCCCAGCATTTT
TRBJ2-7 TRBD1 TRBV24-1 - CATSDRGRGPDEQYF TGTGCCACCAGTGATAGGGGCAGGGGGCCCGACGAGCAGTACTTC